This passage covers 25 T cell receptor beta chains from one sample sequenced in a study of CD8+ T cells in alopecia areata. Once RNA had been extracted, it was reverse transcribed into cDNA to act as the sequencing template. Produced via immunoSEQ multiplex PCR; TCRdb's table is partial and in-frame only. The sample has about 290,000 clones, roughly 60% seen once. Treatment of the sample: oral pan-JAK inhibitor, 5-10 mg twice daily. The starting material was CD4+ T cells sorted from blood, obtained at week 24, from a patient treated with tofacitinib. The receptors come from a human donor with alopecia areata.

The V and J genes are TRBV6-5 and TRBJ1-1, with D perhaps matching TRBD1 (6 bases). V lost 4 bases, J lost 4 bases, and 10 bases lay in between. This CDR3 region has 13 residues. Germline-derived CDR1 and CDR2 are MNHEY and SVGAGI. For the CDR3, the DNA is TGTGCCAGCAGTTCCTTCAGGGGCACTGAAGCTTTCTTT. Encoded protein: CASSSFRGTEAFF.

This clone was counted only a few times. V and J are TRBV30 and TRBJ1-6, with D perhaps TRBD1 (6 bases). V lost 6 bases and J 5 bases, leaving 11 bases between the germline ends. Germline V gives CDR1 GTSNPN, CDR2 SVGIG (reference sequence). The CDR3 is 13 residues long. This CDR3 is CACQGQNNSPLHF. CDR3 DNA sequence: TGTGCCTGTCAAGGACAGAATAATTCACCCCTCCACTTT.

The V call is TRBV29-1, the J call TRBJ2-3; a weak D match, TRBD2 (6 bases). Germline-derived CDR1 and CDR2 are SQVTM and ANQGSEA. The CDR3 consists of 13 residues. Trimming pared 4 bases from V and 6 bases from J, leaving 14 bases between. The DNA of the CDR3 is TGCAGCGTTGGCCCGCGGAGGGCGGATACGCAGTATTTT. Translation: CSVGPRRADTQYF.

This clone was observed a few times. The chain combines TRBV5-4 with TRBJ2-1; TRBD2 is a possible D gene (5 bases). There are 16 residues in the CDR3. The germline CDR1 and CDR2 sequences are SGHNT and YYREEE (reference sequence). V shed 4 bases and J shed 0 bases, with 14 bases lying between them. CDR3: CASSPAEAGSYNEQFF. The CDR3 DNA sequence: TGTGCCAGCAGCCCCGCGGAGGCGGGCTCCTACAATGAGCAGTTCTTC. The variable domain in full, completed from reference TRBV5-4 and TRBJ2-1, reads ETGVTQSPTHLIKTRGQQVTLRCSSQSGHNTVSWYQQALGQGPQFIFQYYREEENGRGNFPPRFSGLQFPNYSSELNVNALELDDSALYLCASSPAEAGSYNEQFFGPGTRLTVL.

The chain combines TRBV7-2 with TRBJ2-7, with 8 bases lining up with TRBD2. The germline CDR1 and CDR2 sequences are SGHTA and FQGNSA. The CDR3 contains 16 residues. V lost 0 bases and J lost 1; bases outside the gene matches: 5. The CDR3 region is CASSLAPAGASYEQYF. CDR3 coding DNA: TGTGCCAGCAGCTTAGCCCCAGCGGGGGCGTCCTACGAGCAGTACTTC.

The J gene is TRBJ2-3, the V gene TRBV12-5, with 9 bases that match TRBD2. Trimming cost V 6 bases and J 1 base; bases outside gene matches: 2. Germline assignment: CDR1 LGHNT and CDR2 FRNRAP. This CDR3 spans 14 amino acids. The DNA of the CDR3 is TGTGCTAGTGGCCCTAGCGGGGGCACAGATACGCAGTATTTT. As protein: CASGPSGGTDTQYF.

This clone was seen ten or more times. The rearrangement joins TRBV19 to TRBJ2-7; D is possibly TRBD2 (6 bases). The CDR3 extends over 14 amino acids. CDR1 and CDR2 (germline): LNHDA, SQIVND (reference sequence). V was clipped by 4 bases and J by 6 bases, with 16 bases between them. This CDR3 is CASSTRDSRGEQYF. DNA for the CDR3: TGTGCCAGTAGTACGCGGGACTCCCGGGGCGAGCAGTACTTC.

The chain is built from TRBV30 and TRBJ2-3; D is ambiguous. Per the germline V gene, CDR1 is GTSNPN and CDR2 is SVGIG (reference sequence). The V gene lost 2 bases and the J gene lost 2 bases, with 5 bases spanning the gap. There are 12 residues in the CDR3. CDR3 sequence: CAWSINTDTQYF. The DNA for the CDR3 is TGTGCCTGGAGTATAAACACAGATACGCAGTATTTT.

The CDR3 spells CASSHPGGLEQYF. The CDR3 coding sequence is TGCGCCAGCAGCCACCCCGGGGGGCTGGAGCAGTACTTC. This chain links TRBV5-1 with TRBJ2-7; possibly TRBD2 for D (7 bases). From germline, CDR1 is SGHRS and CDR2 YFSETQ. Trimming left V 4 bases short and J 7 bases short, with 15 bases between. The length of the CDR3 is 13 residues. The full variable domain, in which reference TRBV5-1 and TRBJ2-7 provide the parts outside the CDR3, is KAGVTQTPRYLIKTRGQQVTLSCSPISGHRSVSWYQQTPGQGLQFLFEYFSETQRNKGNFPGRFSGRQFSNSRSEMNVSTLELGDSALYLCASSHPGGLEQYFGPGTRLTVT.

This clone turned up a few times. The V and J genes are TRBV4-1 and TRBJ1-5; TRBD1 is a possible D gene (6 bases). V lost 6 bases, J lost 4 bases, and 19 bases lay in between. Germline V gene lookup returns CDR1 MGHRA and CDR2 YSYEKL. The CDR3 loop spans 16 amino acids. In DNA, the CDR3 is TGCGCCAGCAGTAAGCAGTGGACAGAGATAAATCAGCCCCAGCATTTT. It yields the protein CASSKQWTEINQPQHF.

This sequence joins TRBV5-1 and TRBJ1-1, with no clear D. This CDR3 contains 14 residues. V dropped 3 bases and J dropped 6 bases, with 15 bases sitting between them. In germline, CDR1 is SGHRS, CDR2 YFSETQ. The CDR3 spells CASSSVLTPAEAFF. CDR3 coding DNA: TGCGCCAGCAGCTCGGTTCTAACACCCGCTGAAGCTTTCTTT.

The V and J genes are TRBV5-1 and TRBJ1-2; 8 positions match TRBD1. Trimming at V came to 4 bases and at J to 8 bases, leaving 13 bases not matched to a gene. The CDR3 consists of 15 residues. Germline V CDR1 and CDR2: SGHRS, YFSETQ. The CDR3 loop reads CASSPRQGPLQGYTF. The CDR3 DNA sequence: TGCGCCAGCAGCCCCAGACAGGGGCCCCTGCAGGGCTACACCTTC.

This chain joins TRBV7-9 and TRBJ2-3, with D possibly matching TRBD2 (6 bases). V lost 3 bases, J lost 0 bases, and 10 bases lay in between. This CDR3 region has 15 residues. Per the germline V gene, CDR1 is SEHNR and CDR2 is FQNEAQ (reference sequence). The CDR3 DNA sequence: TGTGCCAGCAGCTTCGACGGGACTAGCACAGATACGCAGTATTTT. Amino acid sequence: CASSFDGTSTDTQYF.

The chain is built from TRBV5-1 and TRBJ2-7; TRBD1 matches at 8 bases. This CDR3 comprises 15 residues. Trimming took 4 bases from V and 0 from J; bases not matched to a gene: 6. Germline V gives CDR1 SGHRS, CDR2 YFSETQ. The CDR3 reads CASSAGGTGSYEQYF. CDR3 in DNA: TGCGCCAGCAGCGCGGGCGGGACAGGCTCCTACGAGCAGTACTTC.

The chain links TRBV19 to TRBJ1-5, with D possibly being TRBD1 (5 bases). The CDR3 sequence is 16 residues long. The germline gives CDR1 LNHDA, CDR2 SQIVND (reference sequence). V was trimmed by 1 base and J by 3 bases, leaving 13 bases between them. The CDR3 here is CASSIVIGAYNQPQHF. CDR3 bases: TGTGCCAGTAGTATAGTTATAGGGGCCTACAATCAGCCCCAGCATTTT.

The rearrangement links TRBV6-5 to TRBJ1-3; D is ambiguous. This CDR3 has 13 amino acids. V dropped 7 bases and J dropped 1 base, with 8 bases sitting between them. Germline V gene data show CDR1 as MNHEY and CDR2 as SVGAGI. DNA of the CDR3: TGTGCCAGCAAGGTGACGTCTGGAAACACCATATATTTT. Translating it yields CASKVTSGNTIYF.

V and J are TRBV9 and TRBJ1-1; unclear D gene. The CDR3 covers 14 residues. From germline, CDR1 is SGDLS and CDR2 YYNGEE. Between the trimmed V and J ends, which lost 0 bases and 0 bases, there was a span of 6 bases. The CDR3 nucleotides read TGTGCCAGCAGCGTAGATCCGATGAACACTGAAGCTTTCTTT. Translated: CASSVDPMNTEAFF.

J is TRBJ2-7 and V is TRBV10-3; 13 bases align to TRBD2. J lost 2 bases, V lost 5 bases, and 3 bases had no gene match. Germline V lookup: CDR1 ENHRY, CDR2 SYGVKD. This CDR3 comprises 15 residues. DNA for the CDR3: TGTGCCATCAGTAGGACTAGCGGGGGCCCCTACGAGCAGTACTTC. The encoded protein is CAISRTSGGPYEQYF.

V and J are TRBV27 and TRBJ2-7; tentative D call: TRBD1 (6 bases). Trimming cost V 5 bases and J 12 bases, with 17 bases left between them. CDR1 and CDR2 from the germline V gene are MNHEY and SMNVEV (reference sequence). The length of the CDR3 is 12 residues. The CDR3 coding sequence is TGTGCCAGCAGTCTTAGAGGGGGAGTGCTGTACTTC. Protein: CASSLRGGVLYF.

The genes are TRBV19 and TRBJ1-1; D remains unclear. Trimming stripped 3 bases from V and 1 base from J, with 0 bases between. The CDR3 covers 11 residues. The germline CDR1 and CDR2 sequences are LNHDA and SQIVND (reference sequence). CDR3 protein: CASSMNTEAFF. In DNA, the CDR3 is TGTGCCAGTAGTATGAACACTGAAGCTTTCTTT.

V usage is TRBV10-3 and J usage is TRBJ2-7; 14 nucleotides agree with TRBD2. Germline V gene data show CDR1 as ENHRY and CDR2 as SYGVKD. The V and J ends lost 2 bases and 0 bases, in that order; junction bases with no gene match: 12. The CDR3 loop spans 20 amino acids. CDR3 protein: CAISETSTSGGASFSYEQYF. CDR3 DNA: TGTGCCATCAGTGAGACCTCGACTAGCGGGGGGGCCTCATTCTCCTACGAGCAGTACTTC.

The rearrangement joins TRBV30 to TRBJ1-3, with 9 bases that match TRBD1. Germline-derived CDR1 and CDR2 are GTSNPN and SVGIG (reference sequence). The V gene end was trimmed by 5 bases and the J gene end by 0 bases; junction bases not matched to a gene: 17. CDR3 length equals 19 residues. As DNA, the CDR3 is TGTGCCTGGGATAGTAGCCGTGGGACAGGGATTTTCTCTGGAAACACCATATATTTT. Translated, it gives CAWDSSRGTGIFSGNTIYF.

The rearrangement links TRBV7-9 to TRBJ2-7; 10 bases are a match to TRBD1. CDR1 SEHNR and CDR2 FQNEAQ come from the germline V gene (reference sequence). Germline trimming cut 2 bases from V and 6 bases from J; bases unmatched to any gene: 7. The CDR3 consists of 15 residues. The CDR3 DNA reads as TGTGCCAGCAGCTTACTTGGGACAGGGGCGTCCGAGCAGTACTTC. Protein: CASSLLGTGASEQYF.

This clone was counted between two and nine times. The chain joins TRBV15 to TRBJ2-1, with 7 positions matching TRBD2. Trimming took 0 bases from V and 15 from J; bases not matched to a gene: 5. The CDR3 runs 12 residues. The germline V gene has CDR1 LNHNV and CDR2 YYDKDF (reference sequence). The CDR3 loop reads CATSRDGLELFF. The CDR3 bases are TGTGCCACCAGCAGAGATGGACTAGAATTGTTCTTC.

The chain combines TRBV7-9 with TRBJ1-2; the match to TRBD1 covers 10 bases. The CDR3 has 13 amino acids. Germline V CDR1 and CDR2: SEHNR, FQNEAQ (reference sequence). Losses at the gene ends were 5 bases for V and 7 bases for J; bases not matched to a gene: 4. The CDR3 spells CASSRGTGVGYTF. CDR3 nucleotides: TGTGCCAGCAGCAGAGGGACAGGGGTTGGCTACACCTTC.